These 17 T cell receptor beta chains came from one sample sequenced in a study of shared clonotypes between healthy human individuals. Repertoires were generated with immunoSEQ multiplex PCR, while TCRdb's copy carries only in-frame clones and drops some. The sample consists of some 2,100,000 clones, 90% to 96% of them appearing once. Sequenced: naive CD4+ T cells sorted from blood. Noted subset: CD45RA+ positively selected. These receptors were obtained from a man aged 18 to 35 in good health.

The chain recombines TRBV11-2 with TRBJ2-1; 7 bases match TRBD2. CDR3 size: 16 residues. After removal of 4 bases from V and 2 bases from J, the junction contained 8 bases not matched to a gene. Germline values: CDR1 SGHAT, CDR2 FQNNGV. The CDR3 region has the DNA TGTGCCAGCAGCTCCCGCGGGAGCCTTCCCTACAATGAGCAGTTCTTC. Translating it yields CASSSRGSLPYNEQFF.

The V gene is TRBV5-1, the J gene TRBJ1-2, with D maybe TRBD1 (5 bases). The CDR3 contains 15 residues. V lost 0 bases and J 4 bases, leaving 13 bases between the germline ends. From germline, CDR1 is SGHRS and CDR2 YFSETQ. The CDR3 DNA sequence: TGCGCCAGCAGCTTGGAAGGTCTGACAGTCTATGGCTACACCTTC. This translates into CASSLEGLTVYGYTF.

Regarding this clone: Other DNA sequences within the sample encode an identical CDR3. The rearrangement links TRBV18 to TRBJ2-7; D is unclear. CDR1 KGHSH and CDR2 LQKENI come from the germline V gene. This CDR3 has 14 amino acids. V lost 0 bases and J 0 bases, leaving 6 bases between the germline ends. CDR3: CASSPPGPSYEQYF. Here the CDR3 DNA reads TGTGCCAGCTCACCACCAGGGCCCTCCTACGAGCAGTACTTC.

This chain uses TRBV7-6 with TRBJ1-1; D is unclear. This CDR3 is 16 amino acids long. The V and J ends lost 4 bases and 0 bases respectively, with 15 bases between them. In germline, CDR1 is SGHVS, CDR2 FNYEAQ. The CDR3 DNA follows: TGTGCCAGCAGCTCCACCCCGCATGGAATGAACACTGAAGCTTTCTTT. Its translation: CASSSTPHGMNTEAFF.

Concerning this clone itself: The sample holds other DNA sequences that translate to the same CDR3. This chain uses TRBV10-3 with TRBJ1-1; TRBD1 agrees at 9 bases. V gave up 6 bases and J gave up 5 bases; unmatched junction bases: 4. Germline-derived CDR1 and CDR2 are ENHRY and SYGVKD. This CDR3 region has 13 residues. In nucleotides, the CDR3 is TGTGCCATCAGCCCGACAGGGGGGACTGAAGCTTTCTTT. Protein: CAISPTGGTEAFF.

This clone turned up a few times. This chain links TRBV30 with TRBJ1-1, with D possibly matching TRBD1 (6 bases). The ends were cut back, 4 bases at V and 1 base at J, with 10 bases in the middle. The CDR3 spans 13 residues. Germline lookup yields CDR1 GTSNPN and CDR2 SVGIG (reference sequence). CDR3 loop: CAWTETGNTEAFF. The CDR3 nucleotides read TGTGCCTGGACCGAGACAGGGAACACTGAAGCTTTCTTT.

This chain connects TRBV5-1 to TRBJ2-3, with TRBD2 matching 11 bases. The V and J ends lost 5 bases and 1 base, in that order; junction bases with no gene match: 3. Germline CDR1 reads SGHRS; CDR2 reads YFSETQ. CDR3 length equals 15 residues. The CDR3 is CASRQGLAGTDTQYF. CDR3 DNA sequence: TGCGCCAGCAGACAGGGACTAGCGGGCACAGATACGCAGTATTTT.

Only one count was recorded for this clone. V usage is TRBV1 and J usage is TRBJ1-5; the table's D call of TRBD1 was not tested on the DNA. TRBV1 is annotated as a pseudogene. The CDR3 extends over 17 amino acids. For the CDR3, the DNA is TGCACCAGCAGCCCTCGGCTATTACAGGGGGCTTGTCAGCCCCAGCATTTT. It translates to CTSSPRLLQGACQPQHF.

The chain combines TRBV12-5 with TRBJ2-3; 9 nucleotides line up with TRBD2. The CDR3 extends over 16 amino acids. CDR1 is LGHNT and CDR2 is FRNRAP in the germline V gene. V was clipped by 4 bases and J by 5 bases; unmatched bases: 10. CDR3 region: CASGWLAGPGGDTQYF. CDR3 bases: TGTGCTAGTGGTTGGCTAGCGGGACCGGGGGGAGATACGCAGTATTTT.

The chain employs TRBV5-6 and TRBJ1-6; D possibly corresponds to TRBD1 (5 bases). The CDR3 contains 14 residues. Germline loops: CDR1 SGHDT, CDR2 YYEEEE. Trimming removed 5 bases from V and 7 bases from J, with 13 bases in between. The CDR3 DNA sequence: TGTGCCAGCAGTCAGGACAACGGGAATTCACCCCTCCACTTT. Encoded protein: CASSQDNGNSPLHF.

The chain uses TRBV18 and TRBJ1-5; D is perhaps TRBD1 (5 bases). Trimming took 4 bases from V and 7 from J, leaving 11 bases between them. This CDR3 spans 13 amino acids. The germline V gene has CDR1 KGHSH and CDR2 LQKENI. The CDR3 sequence is CASSRDKGQPQHF. Here the CDR3 DNA reads TGTGCCAGCTCACGAGATAAGGGGCAGCCCCAGCATTTT. Variable domain in full (rest from reference TRBV18 and TRBJ1-5): NAGVMQNPRHLVRRRGQEARLRCSPMKGHSHVYWYRQLPEEGLKFMVYLQKENIIDESGMPKERFSAEFPKEGPSILRIQQVVRGDSAAYFCASSRDKGQPQHFGDGTRLSIL.

This chain connects TRBV6-1 to TRBJ2-7; D is possibly TRBD1 or TRBD2 (5 bases each). This CDR3 comprises 14 residues. Germline V gene lookup returns CDR1 MNHNS and CDR2 SASEGT. The V end lost 6 bases, the J end lost 1 base, and 13 bases lay between the germline ends. CDR3 nucleotides: TGTGCCAGCAGATGGGACGGGGCGTCCTACGAGCAGTACTTC. Amino acid sequence: CASRWDGASYEQYF.

Only a few counts were recorded for this clone. V is TRBV6-1 and J is TRBJ2-5; TRBD2 matches at 7 bases. This CDR3 has 15 residues. Germline V CDR1 and CDR2: MNHNS, SASEGT. The trim removed 3 bases at V and 5 bases at J, leaving 9 bases unmatched. The CDR3 sequence: CASSDLSGVRETQYF. CDR3 coding DNA: TGTGCCAGCAGTGACCTCAGCGGGGTACGGGAGACCCAGTACTTC.

This clone was observed a single time. The gene calls are TRBV4-1 and TRBJ1-4, with TRBD1 matching over 7 bases. This CDR3 is 17 amino acids long. CDR1 MGHRA and CDR2 YSYEKL come from the germline V gene. Trimming cost V 0 bases and J 7 bases; bases outside gene matches: 11. The CDR3 DNA reads TGCGCCAGCAGCCAAGAAGGGACAGCACTGGTGGGTGAAAAACTGTTTTTT. It codes for CASSQEGTALVGEKLFF.

The chain employs TRBV6-6 and TRBJ2-1; D not resolved. Trimming left V 6 bases short and J 10 bases short, with 13 bases between. This CDR3 has 12 amino acids. Germline CDR1 reads MNHNY; CDR2 reads SVGAGI (reference sequence). This CDR3 is CASSPIRREQFF. The DNA for the CDR3 is TGTGCCAGCAGCCCAATTCGTCGGGAGCAGTTCTTC.

V gene TRBV30 combines with J gene TRBJ1-5; D uncertain. From germline, CDR1 is GTSNPN and CDR2 SVGIG (reference sequence). The V gene lost 0 bases and the J gene lost 0 bases, with 9 bases spanning the gap. CDR3 length: 15 residues. The CDR3 DNA sequence: TGTGCCTGGAGTGTACAACGGAATAGCAATCAGCCCCAGCATTTT. Translation: CAWSVQRNSNQPQHF.

Concerning this clone itself: Other DNA sequences of this sample code for an identical CDR3. The rearrangement uses TRBV7-2 and TRBJ2-5; TRBD2 aligns across 15 bases. The germline V gene encodes CDR1 SGHTA and CDR2 FQGNSA. With 5 bases clipped from V and 2 bases from J, the junction kept 3 bases outside the gene matches. The length of the CDR3 is 16 residues. The CDR3 coding sequence is TGTGCCAGCAGCGTCGGACTAGCGGGGGGGCAAGAGACCCAGTACTTC. This gives the protein CASSVGLAGGQETQYF.